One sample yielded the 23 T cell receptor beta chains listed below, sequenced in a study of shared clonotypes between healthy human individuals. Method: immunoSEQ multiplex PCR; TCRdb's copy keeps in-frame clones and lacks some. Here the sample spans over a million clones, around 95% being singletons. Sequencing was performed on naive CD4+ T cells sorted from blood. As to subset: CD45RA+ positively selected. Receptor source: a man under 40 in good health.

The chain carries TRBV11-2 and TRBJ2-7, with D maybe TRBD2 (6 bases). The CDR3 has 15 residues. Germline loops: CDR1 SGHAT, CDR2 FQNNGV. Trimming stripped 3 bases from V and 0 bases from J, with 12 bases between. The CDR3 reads CASSLEAGHSYEQYF. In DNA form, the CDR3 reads TGTGCCAGCAGCTTGGAAGCGGGTCACTCCTACGAGCAGTACTTC.

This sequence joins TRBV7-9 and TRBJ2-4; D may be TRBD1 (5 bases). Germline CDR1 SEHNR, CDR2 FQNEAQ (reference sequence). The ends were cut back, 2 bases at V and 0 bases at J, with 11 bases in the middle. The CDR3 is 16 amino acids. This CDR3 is CASSLRGSLAKNIQYF. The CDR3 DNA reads TGTGCCAGCAGCTTAAGGGGCTCACTAGCCAAAAACATTCAGTACTTC.

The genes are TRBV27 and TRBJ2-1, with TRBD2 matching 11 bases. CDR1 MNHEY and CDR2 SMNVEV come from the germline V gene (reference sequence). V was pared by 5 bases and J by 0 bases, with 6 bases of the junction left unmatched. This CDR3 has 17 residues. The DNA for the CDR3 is TGTGCCAGCAGTCCGTTCGGACTAGCGGGCTCCTACAATGAGCAGTTCTTC. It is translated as CASSPFGLAGSYNEQFF.

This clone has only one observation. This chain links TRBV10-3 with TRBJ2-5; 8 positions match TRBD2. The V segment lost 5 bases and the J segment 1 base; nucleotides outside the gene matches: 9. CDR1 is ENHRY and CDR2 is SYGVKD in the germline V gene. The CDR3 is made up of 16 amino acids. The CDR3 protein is CAISLGASGRQETQYF. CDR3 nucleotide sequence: TGTGCCATCAGTCTAGGCGCTAGCGGGCGCCAAGAGACCCAGTACTTC.

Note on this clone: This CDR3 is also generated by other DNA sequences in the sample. The CDR3 coding sequence is TGTGCCAGCAGCTTAGGCGGTCTAGCGGGAGATTACAATGAGCAGTTCTTC. It specifies CASSLGGLAGDYNEQFF. The chain carries TRBV7-9 and TRBJ2-1, with 10 positions matching TRBD2. There are 17 residues in the CDR3. The germline V gene encodes CDR1 SEHNR and CDR2 FQNEAQ (reference sequence). V gave up 1 base and J gave up 4 bases; unmatched junction bases: 7.

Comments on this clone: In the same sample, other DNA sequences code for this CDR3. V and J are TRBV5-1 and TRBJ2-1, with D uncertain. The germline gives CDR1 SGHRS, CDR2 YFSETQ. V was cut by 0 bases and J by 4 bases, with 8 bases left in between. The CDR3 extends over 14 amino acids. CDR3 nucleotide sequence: TGCGCCAGCAGCTTGGCCCTCGGATACAATGAGCAGTTCTTC. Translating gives CASSLALGYNEQFF.

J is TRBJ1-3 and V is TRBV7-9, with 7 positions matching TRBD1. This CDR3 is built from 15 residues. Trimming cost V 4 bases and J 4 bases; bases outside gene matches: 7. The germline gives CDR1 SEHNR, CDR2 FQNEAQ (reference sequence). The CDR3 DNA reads TGTGCCAGCAGCTCCAAAACAGGGGTCGGAAACACCATATATTTT. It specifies CASSSKTGVGNTIYF.

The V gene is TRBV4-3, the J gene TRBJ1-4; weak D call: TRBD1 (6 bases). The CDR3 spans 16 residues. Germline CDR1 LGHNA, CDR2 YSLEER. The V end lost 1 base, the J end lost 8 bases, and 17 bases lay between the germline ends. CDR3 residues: CASSQVLGRGEEKLFF. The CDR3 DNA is TGCGCCAGCAGCCAAGTATTGGGCAGGGGCGAAGAAAAACTGTTTTTT.

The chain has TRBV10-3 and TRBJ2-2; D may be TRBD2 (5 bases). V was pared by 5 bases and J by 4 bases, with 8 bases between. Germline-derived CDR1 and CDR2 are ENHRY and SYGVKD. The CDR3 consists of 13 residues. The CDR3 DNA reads TGTGCCATCAGTTTAGCGTCCACCGGGGAGCTGTTTTTT. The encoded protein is CAISLASTGELFF.

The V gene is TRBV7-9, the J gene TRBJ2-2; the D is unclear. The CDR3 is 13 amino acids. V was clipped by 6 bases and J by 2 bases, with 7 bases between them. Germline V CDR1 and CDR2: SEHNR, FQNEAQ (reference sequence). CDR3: CASRIFNTGELFF. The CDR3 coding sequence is TGTGCCAGCAGGATCTTTAACACCGGGGAGCTGTTTTTT.

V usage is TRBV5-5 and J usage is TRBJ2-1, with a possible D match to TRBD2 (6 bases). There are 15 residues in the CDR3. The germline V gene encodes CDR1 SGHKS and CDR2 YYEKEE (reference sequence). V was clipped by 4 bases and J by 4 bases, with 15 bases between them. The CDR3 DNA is TGTGCCAGCAGCGGGACCGGGAGCACTTACAATGAGCAGTTCTTC. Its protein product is CASSGTGSTYNEQFF.

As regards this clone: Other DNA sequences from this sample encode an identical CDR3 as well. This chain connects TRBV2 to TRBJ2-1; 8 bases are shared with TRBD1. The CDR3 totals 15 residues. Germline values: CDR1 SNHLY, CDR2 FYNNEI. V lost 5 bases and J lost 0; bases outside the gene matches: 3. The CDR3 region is CASSRDRPSYNEQFF. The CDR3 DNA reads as TGTGCCAGCAGTAGGGACAGGCCCTCCTACAATGAGCAGTTCTTC.

CDR3 sequence reads: CASSTFRETSPRNIQYF. The CDR3 DNA is TGTGCCAGCAGCACGTTCAGGGAAACCAGCCCTAGAAACATTCAGTACTTC. The chain has TRBV11-2 and TRBJ2-4, with D perhaps TRBD1 (5 bases). The ends were cut back, 5 bases at V and 6 bases at J, with 23 bases in the middle. The CDR3 is made up of 17 amino acids. Germline values: CDR1 SGHAT, CDR2 FQNNGV.

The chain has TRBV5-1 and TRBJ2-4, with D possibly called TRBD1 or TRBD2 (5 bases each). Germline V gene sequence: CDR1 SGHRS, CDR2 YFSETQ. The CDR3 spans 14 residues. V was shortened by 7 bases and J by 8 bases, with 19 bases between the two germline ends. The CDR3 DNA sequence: TGCGCCAGCGGAAGGGACCGCCTAAAAGACATTCAGTACTTC. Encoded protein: CASGRDRLKDIQYF. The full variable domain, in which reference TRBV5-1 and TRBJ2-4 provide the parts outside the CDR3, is KAGVTQTPRYLIKTRGQQVTLSCSPISGHRSVSWYQQTPGQGLQFLFEYFSETQRNKGNFPGRFSGRQFSNSRSEMNVSTLELGDSALYLCASGRDRLKDIQYFGAGTRLSVL.

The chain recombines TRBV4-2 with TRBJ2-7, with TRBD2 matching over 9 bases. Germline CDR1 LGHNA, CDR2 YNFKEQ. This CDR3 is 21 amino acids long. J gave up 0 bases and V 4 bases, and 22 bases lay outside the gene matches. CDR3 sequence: CASSRSFWREGPGVSSYEQYF. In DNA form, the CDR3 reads TGTGCCAGCAGCCGTTCGTTCTGGCGGGAGGGTCCCGGAGTTAGCTCCTACGAGCAGTACTTC.

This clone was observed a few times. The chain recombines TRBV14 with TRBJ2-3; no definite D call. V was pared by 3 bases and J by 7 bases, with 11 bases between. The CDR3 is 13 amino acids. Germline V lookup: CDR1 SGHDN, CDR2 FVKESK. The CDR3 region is CASSHSLRNTQYF. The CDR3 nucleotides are TGTGCCAGCAGCCATAGTCTGCGGAATACGCAGTATTTT. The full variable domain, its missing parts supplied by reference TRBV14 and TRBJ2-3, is EAGVTQFPSHSVIEKGQTVTLRCDPISGHDNLYWYRRVMGKEIKFLLHFVKESKQDESGMPNNRFLAERTGGTYSTLKVQPAELEDSGVYFCASSHSLRNTQYFGPGTRLTVL.

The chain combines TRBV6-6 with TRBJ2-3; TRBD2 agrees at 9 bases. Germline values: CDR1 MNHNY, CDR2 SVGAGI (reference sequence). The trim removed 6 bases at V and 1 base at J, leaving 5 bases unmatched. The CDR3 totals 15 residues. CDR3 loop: CASRVAGEGTDTQYF. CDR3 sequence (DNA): TGTGCCAGCAGAGTAGCGGGAGAGGGCACAGATACGCAGTATTTT.

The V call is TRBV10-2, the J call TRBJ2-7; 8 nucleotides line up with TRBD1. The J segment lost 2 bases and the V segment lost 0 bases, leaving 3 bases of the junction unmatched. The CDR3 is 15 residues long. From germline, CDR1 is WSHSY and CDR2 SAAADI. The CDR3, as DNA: TGCGCCAGCAGTGAGTCCCCAGGGGGCGCCTACGAGCAGTACTTC. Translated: CASSESPGGAYEQYF.

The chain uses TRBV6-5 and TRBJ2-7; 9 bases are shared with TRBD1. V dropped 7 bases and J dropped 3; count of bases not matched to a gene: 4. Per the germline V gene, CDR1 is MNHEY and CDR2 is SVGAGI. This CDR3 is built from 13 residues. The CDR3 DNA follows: TGTGCCAGCACCCGACAGGGGGTCTACGAGCAGTACTTC. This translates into CASTRQGVYEQYF.

The CDR3 loop is CASSLKSDRASGELFF. CDR3 in DNA: TGTGCCAGCAGCTTGAAATCGGACAGGGCCAGCGGGGAGCTGTTTTTT. This chain connects TRBV13 to TRBJ2-2, with 8 bases identical to TRBD1. The CDR3 is 16 residues long. J gave up 7 bases and V 3 bases, and 10 bases lay outside the gene matches. The germline V gene encodes CDR1 PRHDT and CDR2 FYEKMQ (reference sequence).

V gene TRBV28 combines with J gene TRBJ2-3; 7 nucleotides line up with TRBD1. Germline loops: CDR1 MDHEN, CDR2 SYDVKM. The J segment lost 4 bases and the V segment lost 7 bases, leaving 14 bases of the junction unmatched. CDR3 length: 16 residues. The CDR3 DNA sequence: TGTGCCAGCACCCACTATACGTACAGGGGTGCAGATACGCAGTATTTT. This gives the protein CASTHYTYRGADTQYF.

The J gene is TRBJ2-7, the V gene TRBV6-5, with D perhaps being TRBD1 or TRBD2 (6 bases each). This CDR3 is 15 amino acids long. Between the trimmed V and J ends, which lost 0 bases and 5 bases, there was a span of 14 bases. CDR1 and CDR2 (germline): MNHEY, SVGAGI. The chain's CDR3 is CASSYSILRGHEQYF. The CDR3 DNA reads TGTGCCAGCAGTTACTCGATATTACGGGGGCACGAGCAGTACTTC.

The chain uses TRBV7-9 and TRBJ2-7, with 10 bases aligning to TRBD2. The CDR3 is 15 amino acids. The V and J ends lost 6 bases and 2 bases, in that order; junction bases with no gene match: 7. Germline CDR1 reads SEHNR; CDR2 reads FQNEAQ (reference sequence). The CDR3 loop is CASSSSGSIPYEQYF. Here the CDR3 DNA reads TGTGCCAGCAGTTCTAGCGGGAGTATCCCCTACGAGCAGTACTTC.